This TCR beta chain was profiled in a study of early T cells in non-severe SARS-CoV-2 infection. V gave up 2 bases and J gave up 1 base; unmatched junction bases: 5. Germline V CDR1 and CDR2: SEHNR, FQNEAQ (reference sequence). The CDR3 consists of 15 residues. Overall study findings and caveats: VDJdb-based annotation leaned toward anti-spike CD8 responses and missed private and CD4 specificities.

This clonotype turned up a few times. The antigen is undetermined. TCRdb redid the calling of the 5' RACE reads with MiXCR, one entry per CDR3 protein. The top ten clones hold around 5% of a sample with more than 90,000 distinct CDR3 sequences, approximately 11% of them seen once. Sequencing was carried out using whole blood. V is TRBV7-9 and J is TRBJ2-7, with TRBD2 matching over 7 bases. This clonotype was obtained from an adult who was a healthcare worker with PCR-confirmed SARS-CoV-2 infection or an uninfected control (not recorded which). The CDR3 nucleotides read TGTGCCAGCAGCTTAAGTAGAGCGGGGTCCTACGAGCAGTACTTC. Translation: CASSLSRAGSYEQYF.